This passage covers 17 T cell receptor beta chains from one sample sequenced in a study of blood T cells in healthy people across ages. A second about 7 to 12 cycle PCR used barcoded and J-beta primers. TCRdb redid the calling of the 5' RACE reads with MiXCR, one entry per CDR3 protein. This sample yields more than 1,000,000 distinct CDR3 sequences, of which 20% to 25% are seen a single time; around 0.75% belongs to the top ten. The same data also contributed to another study, on T cells of mothers and their children.

Input material: blood. These receptors originate from a girl aged 2-10 years in good health.

V usage is TRBV20-1 and J usage is TRBJ2-7, with 9 bases matching TRBD2. CDR3 size: 15 residues. The V and J ends lost 3 bases and 1 base, in that order; junction bases with no gene match: 7. Germline lookup yields CDR1 DFQATT and CDR2 SNEGSKA (reference sequence). CDR3 protein: CSASFGTSFSYEQYF. The CDR3 nucleotides read TGCAGTGCTAGTTTTGGGACTAGCTTTTCCTACGAGCAGTACTTC.

The chain has TRBV5-6 and TRBJ2-4; TRBD1 might be the D (6 bases). Looked up from germline, CDR1 is SGHDT and CDR2 is YYEEEE. CDR3 length equals 16 residues. V was cut by 3 bases and J by 0 bases, with 13 bases left in between. CDR3 coding DNA: TGTGCCAGCAGCTCCCCGGGACACCTAGCCAAAAACATTCAGTACTTC. Its translation is CASSSPGHLAKNIQYF.

This clonotype has just a few counts. CDR3 sequence: CASSFGDYNEQFF. DNA of the CDR3: TGTGCCAGCAGTTTCGGGGATTACAATGAGCAGTTCTTC. The chain is built from TRBV12-3 or TRBV12-4 and TRBJ2-1; D is possibly TRBD2 (5 bases). Trimming pared 3 bases from V and 4 bases from J, leaving 7 bases between. The CDR3 totals 13 residues.

The sample holds a few counts of this clonotype. The V and J genes are TRBV11-2 and TRBJ2-5; D gene ambiguous. The germline V and J ends were trimmed by 2 bases and 0 bases, with 7 bases remaining between them. CDR1 is SGHAT and CDR2 is FQNNGV in the germline V gene. There are 14 residues in the CDR3. The CDR3 region is CASSLPRDQETQYF. The CDR3 DNA sequence: TGTGCCAGCAGCTTACCCCGGGACCAAGAGACCCAGTACTTC.

This clonotype has a handful of counts. CDR3 amino acids: CASSRQRPNNEQFF. CDR3 coding DNA: TGTGCCAGCAGTCGACAAAGACCTAACAATGAGCAGTTCTTC. The rearrangement uses TRBV6-5 and TRBJ2-1; no reliable D call. CDR1 and CDR2 from the germline V gene are MNHEY and SVGAGI. V was shortened by 5 bases and J by 5 bases, with 13 bases between the two germline ends. The CDR3 has 14 residues.

This chain uses TRBV7-3 with TRBJ1-2; 9 positions match TRBD1. Germline CDR1 is SGHTA and CDR2 is FQGTGA. The V gene end was trimmed by 5 bases and the J gene end by 12 bases; junction bases not matched to a gene: 13. The CDR3 has 14 amino acids. CDR3 residues: CASSKWTGEDGHTF. CDR3 bases: TGTGCCAGCAGCAAATGGACAGGGGAGGACGGCCACACCTTC.

The chain employs TRBV24-1 and TRBJ2-1; unclear D gene. Trimming removed 1 base at V and 0 bases at J, with 9 bases between. The CDR3 has 16 amino acids. Germline V gene sequence: CDR1 KGHDR, CDR2 SFDVKD. CDR3: CATSDLTQNSYNEQFF. CDR3 sequence (DNA): TGTGCCACCAGTGATTTAACCCAGAACTCCTACAATGAGCAGTTCTTC.

The V call is TRBV12-3 or TRBV12-4, the J call TRBJ2-5; unclear D gene. The length of the CDR3 is 12 residues. Between the trimmed V and J ends, which lost 6 bases and 11 bases, there was a span of 16 bases. The CDR3 DNA is TGTGCCAGCAGCCAGGATTCCCTGAAGCAGTACTTC. It is translated as CASSQDSLKQYF.

The sample holds a few counts of this clonotype. V usage is TRBV12-3 or TRBV12-4 and J usage is TRBJ1-4; the match to TRBD1 covers 7 bases. Germline trimming cut 6 bases from V and 3 bases from J; bases unmatched to any gene: 22. The CDR3 has 20 residues. The CDR3 DNA follows: TGTGCCAGCAGGCGAACCTCCTCGACAGGGTATAGGAAGGCTAATGAAAAACTGTTTTTT. Translation gives CASRRTSSTGYRKANEKLFF.

This chain joins TRBV27 and TRBJ2-5; D not resolved. The germline gives CDR1 MNHEY, CDR2 SMNVEV (reference sequence). This CDR3 region has 14 residues. Trimming stripped 3 bases from V and 5 bases from J, with 13 bases between. The CDR3 protein is CASSFGIDRETQYF. DNA of the CDR3: TGTGCCAGCAGTTTTGGTATCGATAGGGAGACCCAGTACTTC.

With regard to this clonotype: An end of the junction does not agree with germline; a read error may underlie this. V usage is TRBV7-9 and J usage is TRBJ2-1, with a possible D match to TRBD2 (6 bases). Germline lookup yields CDR1 SEHNR and CDR2 FQNEAQ (reference sequence). CDR3 length: 15 amino acids. CDR3 bases: TGTGCCGGCAGCTCGCCCTACGGGAGCTACAATGAGCAGTTCTTC. It is translated as CAGSSPYGSYNEQFF.

This chain uses TRBV29-1 with TRBJ1-2; D may be TRBD1 (5 bases). V was shortened by 4 bases and J by 9 bases, with 15 bases between the two germline ends. This CDR3 has 12 residues. The germline gives CDR1 SQVTM, CDR2 ANQGSEA. CDR3 residues: CSVVTGGVSYTF. In DNA form, the CDR3 reads TGCAGCGTTGTTACAGGTGGAGTCAGCTACACCTTC. Combining the CDR3 with reference TRBV29-1 and TRBJ1-2 gives the whole variable domain SAVISQKPSRDICQRGTSLTIQCQVDSQVTMMFWYRQQPGQSLTLIATANQGSEATYESGFVIDKFPISRPNLTFSTLTVSNMSPEDSSIYLCSVVTGGVSYTFGSGTRLTVV.

This CDR3 reads CASSLIGAAYNEQFF. DNA for the CDR3: TGTGCCAGCAGTTTGATTGGGGCAGCCTACAATGAGCAGTTCTTC. The rearrangement joins TRBV27 to TRBJ2-5, with a possible D match to TRBD1 (5 bases). The end of the DNA fits TRBJ2-1 better, so the J call may be wrong. This CDR3 region has 15 residues. CDR1 is MNHEY and CDR2 is SMNVEV in the germline V gene (reference sequence).

With respect to this clonotype: Germline and junction disagree at one end, which may indicate a read error. The chain is built from TRBV7-2 and TRBJ2-1; TRBD2 agrees at 10 bases. CDR3 length equals 15 residues. Germline lookup yields CDR1 SGHTA and CDR2 FQGNSA. The CDR3 protein is CASTKTSGTHNGQFF. The CDR3 nucleotides read TGTGCCAGCACTAAAACTAGCGGGACCCACAATGGGCAGTTCTTC. The full variable domain, rest sourced from reference TRBV7-2 and TRBJ2-1, is GAGVSQSPSNKVTEKGKDVELRCDPISGHTALYWYRQSLGQGLEFLIYFQGNSAPDKSGLPSDRFSAERTGGSVSTLTIQRTQQEDSAVYLCASTKTSGTHNGQFFGPGTRLTVL.

The chain employs TRBV25-1 and TRBJ1-4; 8 bases map to TRBD1. J was trimmed by 5 bases and V by 4 bases; bases with no gene match: 9. This CDR3 region has 16 residues. CDR1 is MGHDK and CDR2 is SYGVNS in the germline V gene. The CDR3, as DNA: TGTGCCAGCAGTGCCCCCAGGGACAGGTCGAATGAAAAACTGTTTTTT. Translated, it gives CASSAPRDRSNEKLFF.

V usage is TRBV18 and J usage is TRBJ2-6; D ambiguous. This CDR3 has 17 residues. Germline CDR1 and CDR2: KGHSH and LQKENI. V lost 3 bases, J lost 2 bases, and 14 bases lay in between. CDR3 nucleotide sequence: TGTGCCAGCTCACCGGGTAGTCTGGTCGCTGGGGCCAACGTCCTGACTTTC. As protein: CASSPGSLVAGANVLTF.

The chain has TRBV4-1 and TRBJ2-3, with unresolved D. Germline CDR1 MGHRA, CDR2 YSYEKL. V was trimmed by 4 bases and J by 8 bases, leaving 16 bases between them. The CDR3 consists of 14 residues. The CDR3 region is CASSPSPSSGTQYF. The CDR3, as DNA: TGCGCCAGCAGCCCGAGCCCCTCTTCGGGTACGCAGTATTTT.